This T cell receptor beta chain was observed in a study of shared clonotypes between healthy human individuals (dated by TCRdb to about 2020). In terms of the full investigation: A couple of women and three men aged 18 to 49 years were included in the cohort. To estimate repertoire size and how much clonotype sharing occurs between individuals, the study deeply sequenced the blood TCR repertoires of five healthy adults. For each donor, CD4 naive and CD4 memory were each run on three plates, CD8 naive on two plates, and CD8 memory on one plate. Between about 0.94 and 8.9 billion PBMCs per donor were obtained by leukapheresis. To increase sequencing depth and limit assay-specific biases, different laboratories used diverse techniques to prepare libraries and sequence TCR repertoires. Overall study results and their limits: Because the study included a small number of donors, the genetic and exposure-history diversity represented was limited. Pairwise subsampling led to the expectation that sequencing depth would affect the degree of clonotype sharing among donors. Incomplete sequencing was indicated by rarefaction of sorted-subset datasets, despite the large sequencing depth. Higher generation probabilities were observed for clonotypes shared by all four sorted-subset donors than for non-shared clonotypes. Across four donors, around 5.4% of naive CD4, approximately 3.6% of naive CD8, 2% to 2.5% of memory CD4, and around 0.4% of memory CD8 clonotypes were shared. Larger estimated clonotype richness was generally found for naive subsets than for memory subsets. Sampling was restricted to blood, and TCR repertoires in tissues likely differ from the TCR repertoires found in blood.

Using the deep immunoSEQ assay, TCR CDR3 regions were amplified from genomic DNA by multiplex PCR. Extracted genomic DNA from each cell subset was distributed evenly across all wells of several immunoSEQ 96-well plates, and each plate was treated as a replicate. For sorted subsets, each replicate PCR was loaded with 200 ng genomic DNA, equivalent to approximately 27,000 T cell genomes. The purified libraries were quantified using a Qubit 3.0 fluorometer, sized with a Bioanalyzer 2100, and then quantified again using the KAPA Library Quantification kit. Each immunoSEQ 96-well plate was sequenced on its own single-read 150-cycle Illumina NextSeq 550 flow cell. The authors processed their data as follows. Because only junctional sequences without quality scores were contained in the immunoSEQ output, filtering matching that applied to full-length reads could not be performed. Sequences were annotated with PyIR, a Python wrapper for IgBLAST v1.9, and V/J genes and CDR3 were assigned using IMGT germline references. Reads were filtered out if the reads had weak V/J assignments (E-value above 1e-6), no CDR3, stop codons, out-of-frame junctions, or ambiguous translated residues. V3J clonotypes were defined by identical inferred V gene, J gene, and CDR3 amino acid sequence. The percentage overlap between two repertoires was calculated by dividing the number of shared unique clonotypes by the size of the smaller repertoire. Three approaches were used to assess repertoire richness: RTK rarefaction, the Chao1 estimator, and Recon v2.1 estimates of unobserved clonotypes. OLGA was used to compute generation probabilities for all TCRbeta clonotypes that the gDNA method yielded from a handful of donors. What TCRdb holds here is the immuneACCESS table cut down to in-frame rearrangements. Part of the clones is not present; checked against another copy, under half of the missing clones reflect an unresolved V gene, and the others are unexplained. V and J calls and clone size are as listed in that table; D and trimming were resolved from the DNA. This sample comprises some 2 million clones, roughly 95% of them detected only once. The ten largest clonotypes hold around 1.1% of the sample.

CD8 naive samples were CD45RO-negative cells positively selected for CCR7, giving a CD45RA+CCR7+ population that excluded TemRA cells. The donors were healthy, HIV-negative adults with no recently reported acute infections or vaccinations. Every donor was a Caucasian adult residing in Nashville, Tennessee, USA. Blood was obtained by leukapheresis, after which PBMCs were separated by Ficoll-Histopaque density gradient centrifugation and cryopreserved in liquid nitrogen vapor phase. Purity and quantity of every magnetically sorted T cell population were checked by analytical flow cytometry. From each sorted fraction, genomic DNA was isolated and quantified by UV absorbance on a Nanodrop 2000c. A word on this clone: No cognate antigen has been identified for it. Base-call qualities are not available, and no considerably larger clone is one nucleotide away. This sample also contains other DNA sequences that code for the same CDR3.

V loses 4 bases, J loses 0 bases, and the germline ends lie 7 bases apart. The germline V gene yields MDHEN for CDR1 and SYDVKM for CDR2. The CDR3, cysteine through phenylalanine, is 13 amino acids long. Here the CDR3 DNA is all that survives: 39 bases in frame from base 1. What was sequenced was naive CD8+ T cells sorted from blood. The cell subset or site label on this specimen signifies: CD45RA+CCR7+. The sequence was obtained from a man between 18 and 29 years old in good health. Recombination linked TRBV28 to TRBJ2-7; a tentative D call is TRBD2 (6 bases match). The CDR3 protein sequence reads: CASSWGVSYEQYF. The DNA reads TGTGCCAGCAGTTGGGGGGTCTCCTACGAGCAGTACTTC.